What follows describes a single TCR beta chain. What it recognizes is unknown. Germline loops: CDR1 MNHEY, CDR2 SMNVEV (reference sequence). Trimming cost V 2 bases and J 3 bases; bases outside gene matches: 5. The CDR3 runs to 17 residues. This record belongs to a study of cytomegalovirus exposure and HLA in healthy donors. Study observations and caveats: Sequences of the TCR beta chain were said to predict the HLA-A and HLA-B alleles of most subjects accurately.

The PCR ran on 60 Vbeta and 13 Jbeta primers. TCRdb keeps only in-frame clones here, not all; method: immunoSEQ multiplex PCR. The sample carries tens of thousands of clones, roughly 79% recorded once. The rearrangement uses TRBV27 and TRBJ2-1; 12 positions match TRBD2. The sequence came from a man between 25 and 39 years old in good health and CMV-seronegative. Sequences were obtained from PBMCs. CDR3 loop: CASSLASGGAFYNEQFF. The CDR3 region has the DNA TGTGCCAGCAGTTTAGCTAGCGGGGGGGCCTTCTACAATGAGCAGTTCTTC.